Listed below are T cell receptor beta chains from one sample, sequenced in a study of T-cell reconstitution after alpha-beta-depleted transplantation in children. TCRdb reanalysed the PCR reads using MiXCR and keeps one entry per CDR3 protein. The sample records roughly 500,000 distinct CDR3 sequences, about 10% being singletons. Material: PBMCs, obtained before TCRalphabeta/CD19-depleted stem cell transplant. The receptors were sampled from a child younger than 10 with inherited bone marrow failure, due to receive a stem cell transplant. Each CDR3 is given with its conserved first and last residue. A D gene is named only where the DNA matches it firmly. Size is omitted from some rows. Given values are once, few, many or a class for expanded clones.

many	TRBJ2-7	TRBV28	NA	CASSLGGAGSSYEQYF	TGTGCCAGCAGCCTAGGAGGGGCGGGGAGCTCCTACGAGCAGTACTTC
NA	TRBJ1-5	TRBV12-3/TRBV12-4	NA	CASSLLTPGPSGQPQHF	TGTGCCAGCAGTTTATTGACGCCAGGGCCCTCCGGGCAGCCCCAGCATTTT
few	TRBJ2-7	TRBV10-3	NA	CAISESGRSYEQYF	TGTGCCATCAGTGAGTCCGGCAGGAGCTACGAGCAGTACTTC
NA	TRBJ2-2	TRBV23-1	TRBD1	CASSQVSPDRGLPGELFF	TGCGCCAGCAGTCAAGTTTCCCCGGACAGGGGGCTTCCCGGGGAGCTGTTTTTT
few	TRBJ1-2	TRBV27	NA	CASSPPPGSRGYGYTF	TGTGCCAGCAGTCCTCCGCCCGGCTCCCGGGGGTATGGCTACACCTTC
many	TRBJ2-3	TRBV11-2	NA	CASSLHDTQYF	TGTGCCAGCAGCTTGCACGATACGCAGTATTTT
few	TRBJ2-6	TRBV15	TRBD2	CATSRVTISGRAPGANVLTF	TGTGCCACCAGCAGAGTTACCATTAGCGGGAGGGCCCCTGGGGCCAACGTCCTGACTTTC
many	TRBJ1-5	TRBV27	NA	CASSLFYGNQPQHF	TGTGCCAGCAGTTTATTCTACGGGAATCAGCCCCAGCATTTT
few	TRBJ2-2	TRBV4-3	NA	CASSQVGGGNRATGELFF	TGCGCCAGCAGCCAAGTCGGAGGGGGGAACCGAGCCACCGGGGAGCTGTTTTTT
few	TRBJ1-4	TRBV3-1	NA	CASSQEGQPNEKLFF	TGTGCCAGCAGCCAAGAAGGACAGCCTAATGAAAAACTGTTTTTT
many	TRBJ2-1	TRBV29-1	TRBD1	CSVEGDRETDEQFF	TGCAGCGTTGAAGGGGACAGGGAAACCGATGAGCAGTTCTTC
many	TRBJ2-4	TRBV12-3/TRBV12-4	TRBD2	CASSFLAVAKNIQYF	TGTGCCAGCAGTTTCCTAGCGGTAGCCAAAAACATTCAGTACTTC
few	TRBJ1-5	TRBV19	NA	CASSILSVDQPQHF	TGTGCCAGTAGTATTTTGTCGGTGGATCAGCCCCAGCATTTT
many	TRBJ2-7	TRBV10-3	TRBD1	CAISGSDRAYEQYF	TGTGCCATCAGTGGTTCGGACAGGGCCTACGAGCAGTACTTC
NA	TRBJ2-3	TRBV11-3	NA	CASSPGSLSDTQYF	TGTGCCAGCAGCCCCGGGAGTTTGTCCGATACGCAGTATTTT
few	TRBJ2-7	TRBV28	NA	CASSPTDSREQYF	TGTGCCAGCAGTCCCACCGACAGTCGCGAGCAGTACTTC
many	TRBJ2-7	TRBV4-3	TRBD2	CASSQATSVVYEQYF	TGCGCCAGCAGCCAAGCTACTAGCGTAGTCTACGAGCAGTACTTC
many	TRBJ2-1	TRBV20-1	TRBD2	CSARELAVSYNEQFF	TGCAGTGCTAGAGAACTAGCGGTCTCCTACAATGAGCAGTTCTTC
many	TRBJ2-3	TRBV20-1	NA	CSATAGGGFTDTQYF	TGCAGTGCTACCGCCGGAGGAGGATTCACAGATACGCAGTATTTT
many	TRBJ1-1	TRBV7-9	NA	CASSLGAGQMNTEAFF	TGTGCCAGCAGCTTGGGGGCAGGACAAATGAACACTGAAGCTTTCTTT
many	TRBJ1-1	TRBV10-1	TRBD1	CASSENRGLTEAFF	TGCGCCAGCAGTGAGAACAGGGGGTTAACTGAAGCTTTCTTT
many	TRBJ1-2	TRBV20-1	NA	CSASLGLTNYGYTF	TGCAGTGCTAGCCTGGGACTCACGAACTATGGCTACACCTTC
few	TRBJ2-1	TRBV18	NA	CASSPPLGSGGRNEHFF	TGTGCCAGCTCACCACCCTTGGGGTCAGGAGGTCGAAATGAGCATTTCTTC
many	TRBJ2-1	TRBV4-2	TRBD2	CASSPLWAGDFHEQFF	TGTGCCAGCAGCCCGCTTTGGGCGGGAGATTTTCATGAGCAGTTCTTC
few	TRBJ1-4	TRBV19	NA	CASSSPGGNEKLFF	TGTGCCAGTAGCTCCCCCGGAGGTAATGAAAAACTGTTTTTT
many	TRBJ1-2	TRBV7-2	TRBD1	CASSLAGQGQGYTF	TGTGCCAGCAGCTTAGCGGGACAGGGCCAAGGCTACACCTTC
many	TRBJ2-3	TRBV20-1	NA	CSAELASETDTQYF	TGCAGTGCCGAGCTGGCTAGCGAGACAGATACGCAGTATTTT
many	TRBJ2-7	TRBV4-3	NA	CASSQGPGAQYF	TGCGCCAGCAGCCAAGGTCCCGGGGCACAGTACTTC
many	TRBJ2-7	TRBV20-1	NA	CSATAGPRTDSYEQYF	TGCAGTGCTACTGCCGGACCGCGGACGGATTCCTACGAGCAGTACTTC
many	TRBJ2-7	TRBV4-3	TRBD2	CASSQGLAVSYEQYF	TGTGCCAGCAGCCAAGGGCTAGCGGTTTCCTACGAGCAGTACTTC
many	TRBJ2-7	TRBV6-2/TRBV6-3	NA	CASSYSRGPGYEQYF	TGTGCCAGCAGTTACTCGAGGGGTCCGGGTTACGAGCAGTACTTC
many	TRBJ2-1	TRBV4-3	TRBD1	CASSERAQGGRNEQFF	TGCGCCAGCAGCGAGAGGGCACAGGGGGGACGGAATGAGCAGTTCTTC
many	TRBJ2-7	TRBV12-3/TRBV12-4	TRBD1	CASSLAFPWDRRYEQYF	TGTGCCAGCAGTTTAGCCTTCCCTTGGGACAGGCGCTACGAGCAGTACTTC
many	TRBJ2-6	TRBV30	TRBD1	CAWSGTGAGANVLTF	TGTGCCTGGAGCGGCACAGGGGCTGGGGCCAACGTCCTGACTTTC
NA	TRBJ2-3	TRBV6-2/TRBV6-3	TRBD1	CASSYWRTGVKDTQYF	TGTGCCAGCAGTTACTGGAGGACAGGGGTGAAAGATACGCAGTATTTT
many	TRBJ2-2	TRBV20-1	TRBD1	CSARGSYTGELFF	TGCAGTGCCAGGGGGAGTTACACCGGGGAGCTGTTTTTT
many	TRBJ2-1	TRBV28	NA	CASGPPDSPYNEQFF	TGTGCCAGCGGGCCCCCGGACAGCCCCTACAATGAGCAGTTCTTC